This entry lists 8 T cell receptor beta chains sequenced from one sample in a study of blood T cell repertoires in COVID-19. Profiling relied on immunoSEQ multiplex PCR, and the TCRdb table lists in-frame clones only, not all of them. The sample holds roughly 260,000 clones; 87% are singletons and the top ten take 2% to 3%. Sequenced: PBMCs or T cells enriched from blood (not recorded which). The receptors come from a young woman with acute COVID-19.

This chain joins TRBV6-5 and TRBJ1-5; D is ambiguous. The CDR3 consists of 15 residues. The ends were cut back, 4 bases at V and 0 bases at J, with 10 bases in the middle. The germline V gene encodes CDR1 MNHEY and CDR2 SVGAGI. For the CDR3, the DNA is TGTGCCAGCAGTTCAGACATCAATAGCAATCAGCCCCAGCATTTT. Amino acids: CASSSDINSNQPQHF.

The V and J genes are TRBV19 and TRBJ2-7; D remains unclear. Looked up from germline, CDR1 is LNHDA and CDR2 is SQIVND (reference sequence). This CDR3 contains 12 residues. V dropped 5 bases and J dropped 1 base, with 6 bases sitting between them. CDR3 bases: TGTGCCAGTAGTGGGCAGTCCTACGAGCAGTACTTC. Amino acids: CASSGQSYEQYF.

The J gene is TRBJ1-3, the V gene TRBV12-3 or TRBV12-4; D is undetermined. The CDR3 is 12 residues long. V lost 7 bases to trimming and J lost 4 bases, with 8 bases between them. In DNA, the CDR3 is TGTGCCAGCACCATAGCGGGAAACACCATATATTTT. It codes for CASTIAGNTIYF.

A few counts support this clone. The chain uses TRBV7-9 and TRBJ2-7; 7 nucleotides line up with TRBD1. V shed 6 bases and J 3 bases; nucleotides not matched to a gene: 5. Germline assignment: CDR1 SEHNR and CDR2 FQNEAQ (reference sequence). This CDR3 is 13 amino acids long. The CDR3 spells CASSYDRDYEQYF. In nucleotides, the CDR3 is TGTGCCAGCAGTTATGACAGGGACTACGAGCAGTACTTC. The complete variable domain, with remaining parts taken from reference TRBV7-9 and TRBJ2-7, reads DTGVSQNPRHKITKRGQNVTFRCDPISEHNRLYWYRQTLGQGPEFLTYFQNEAQLEKSRLLSDRFSAERPKGSFSTLEIQRTEQGDSAMYLCASSYDRDYEQYFGPGTRLTVT.

This rearrangement joins TRBV7-9 to TRBJ2-7; maybe TRBD1 (5 bases). Germline V gene sequence: CDR1 SEHNR, CDR2 FQNEAQ (reference sequence). Trimming took 5 bases from V and 2 from J, leaving 13 bases between them. CDR3 length: 14 amino acids. CDR3 sequence (DNA): TGTGCCAGCAGCCACACCGACAGAGCCTACGAGCAGTACTTC. Translation: CASSHTDRAYEQYF. The full variable domain, completed using reference TRBV7-9 and TRBJ2-7, is DTGVSQNPRHKITKRGQNVTFRCDPISEHNRLYWYRQTLGQGPEFLTYFQNEAQLEKSRLLSDRFSAERPKGSFSTLEIQRTEQGDSAMYLCASSHTDRAYEQYFGPGTRLTVT.

The genes are TRBV9 and TRBJ2-4, with D perhaps TRBD1 (5 bases). In germline, CDR1 is SGDLS, CDR2 YYNGEE. The CDR3 consists of 14 residues. The V and J ends lost 3 bases and 0 bases respectively, with 7 bases between them. CDR3 sequence: CASSATVAKNIQYF. CDR3 coding DNA: TGTGCCAGCAGCGCGACAGTAGCCAAAAACATTCAGTACTTC.

The V gene is TRBV2, the J gene TRBJ1-3, with 8 positions matching TRBD1. This CDR3 has 14 amino acids. CDR1 SNHLY and CDR2 FYNNEI come from the germline V gene. With V trimmed by 5 bases and J by 2 bases, 2 bases remained unmatched. Here the CDR3 reads CASSSDRAGNTIYF. CDR3 bases: TGTGCCAGCAGTTCGGACAGGGCTGGAAACACCATATATTTT. The variable domain in full, with the rest retrieved from reference TRBV2 and TRBJ1-3, is EPEVTQTPSHQVTQMGQEVILRCVPISNHLYFYWYRQILGQKVEFLVSFYNNEISEKSEIFDDQFSVERPDGSNFTLKIRSTKLEDSAMYFCASSSDRAGNTIYFGEGSWLTVV.

V gene TRBV7-9 combines with J gene TRBJ2-3; 9 nucleotides line up with TRBD1. V shed 6 bases and J 1 base; nucleotides not matched to a gene: 8. Per germline, CDR1 SEHNR and CDR2 FQNEAQ (reference sequence). This CDR3 is built from 16 residues. The CDR3 DNA sequence: TGTGCCAGCAGACCAGGGACAGGGCACGGCACAGATACGCAGTATTTT. This gives the protein CASRPGTGHGTDTQYF.